This TCR beta chain was recorded in a study of blood T cells in healthy people across ages. With a J-beta primer mix and a sample-barcoded 5' primer, a second PCR ran about 7 to 12 cycles. TCRdb reanalysed the 5' RACE reads using MiXCR and keeps one entry per CDR3 protein. The top ten hold 10% to 15% of the sample, which has fewer than 900,000 distinct CDR3 sequences, approximately 35% seen once. The germline V and J ends were trimmed by 0 bases and 10 bases, with 6 bases remaining between them. Per germline, CDR1 KGHSH and CDR2 LQKENI. The CDR3 runs 11 residues. The clonotype was recovered from a man younger than 35 in good health. The genes are TRBV18 and TRBJ1-1; no reliable D call. The sequenced sample consisted of blood. CDR3: CASSPPPGAFF. The CDR3 DNA reads TGTGCCAGCTCACCACCGCCCGGAGCTTTCTTT. Complete variable domain (other parts from reference TRBV18 and TRBJ1-1): NAGVMQNPRHLVRRRGQEARLRCSPMKGHSHVYWYRQLPEEGLKFMVYLQKENIIDESGMPKERFSAEFPKEGPSILRIQQVVRGDSAAYFCASSPPPGAFFGQGTRLTVV.